The TCR beta chain under discussion was sequenced for a study of CD8+ T cells in alopecia areata. Study outcomes and limitations: There were many expanded lesional clones persisting in scalp and blood during tofacitinib.

There are 15 residues in the CDR3. Trimming removed 4 bases from V and 5 bases from J, with 14 bases in between. In germline, CDR1 is SNHLY, CDR2 FYNNEI. The sample's treatment: oral pan-JAK inhibitor, 5-10 mg twice daily. Sequencing used cDNA as its template, made by extracting RNA and reverse transcribing it. The table came from immunoSEQ multiplex PCR; TCRdb's copy has only in-frame clones and leaves some out. The sample includes over 200,000 clones, 50% to 75% of them seen just once. This clone was counted between two and nine times. Its antigen remains unknown. The TCR comes from a human donor with alopecia areata. This specimen consisted of CD4+ T cells sorted from blood, obtained at week 4, from a patient treated with tofacitinib. V gene TRBV2 combines with J gene TRBJ2-2; the D gene is possibly TRBD2 (7 bases). CDR3 sequence reads: CASSVSQGGTGELFF. For the CDR3, the DNA is TGTGCCAGCAGTGTATCACAGGGAGGGACCGGGGAGCTGTTTTTT.